The entry below gives a single T cell receptor (beta chain) sequence along with its context. The target of this receptor is not known. Within one base of it there is no much larger clone, and no base qualities were kept. V is clipped by 3 bases and J by 13 bases, and the sequence between their germline boundaries is 16 bases long. The CDR3 holds 13 amino acids from the cysteine to the phenylalanine. Left in the record is the CDR3 DNA by itself, 39 bases read in frame from the first base. This sample's time point label indicates: baseline before first vaccination. The sample's treatment or condition label is to be understood as: meningococcal conjugate vaccine given as trial control. Samples from vaccinated people were obtained from the UK trials COV001 and COV002, which included a single-blind randomized controlled phase 2/3 trial of AZD1222 (ChAdOx1 nCoV-19) in healthy adults. For TCRbeta chain sequencing, PBMC samples from trial participants were taken at day 0 and at day 28 after the second dose.

These data originate in a study of T cell responses to AZD1222 COVID-19 vaccine (dated by TCRdb to the early 2020s). Describing the broader study: A total of 233 trial participants underwent TCR sequencing, of whom under 220 had received two doses of AZD1222 and 26 had received two doses of the MenACWY control vaccine. Enrollment into the trials was organized by age into subgroups of 18-55, 56-69 and 70-plus years, and those subgroups contained 148, 28 and 57 TCR-sequenced participants, respectively.

The study at large found these results: CD4 TCRs associated with the vaccine covered the entire spike protein, and the dominant responses were in regions 160-218 and 743-854. Conclusions about previously exposed vaccinees were limited because only six or seven AZD1222 recipients were SARS-CoV-2 seropositive at baseline. In the small 56-69-year group, the increase in depth fell short of significance, most likely because of low power. Participants were mostly white British, with more females than males. The authors suggested clonal diversity may have been underestimated. Because no day 14 peak-response samples were available, repertoires were characterized only after the peak T cell response. After two AZD1222 doses, spike-specific TCR breadth and depth were significantly higher than at day 0 and than in MenACWY recipients. Reportedly, almost half of the unique spike-specific TCRs recognized epitopes lying outside the regions that are mutated in the B.1.351 and B.1.1.7 variants.

The CDR3 regions of human TCRbeta chains were subjected to immunosequencing. As for the original processing: TCRs in the repertoires were matched against a reference library of SARS-CoV-2-specific TCRs that had been generated with the MIRA antigen-specificity platform. Breadth was defined as the fraction of unique TCRs that were SARS-CoV-2-associated, and depth was defined as the fraction of total T cells that were SARS-CoV-2-associated. Using the MIRA data, every spike-specific TCR was mapped to the spike region that the TCR reacted to and assigned to either a CD4 or a CD8 class. Log10-transformed breadth and depth values were compared by one-way ANOVA with Sidak's multiple comparisons tests. In TCRdb, the immuneACCESS table is reduced to in-frame sequences with V and J assigned. These tables do not hold every clone; where another copy was compared, an unresolved V gene accounts for under half, and the others remain unexplained. Clone size and V and J calls were adopted from that table, with D and trimming inferred from the DNA. The table for this sample lists 95,000 to 150,000 clones; about 89% of them were counted only once. The biggest ten clones account for around 10% of the sample.

The source of this sequence is an adult in good health. This specimen consisted of peripheral blood, obtained on day 0 of MenACWY control vaccination. The rearrangement combines TRBV12-3 or TRBV12-4 with TRBJ2-1; the D gene cannot be named for sure. The CDR3 protein sequence reads: CASSFSSDPRQFF. The DNA sequence is given as TGTGCCAGCAGTTTTAGCTCGGACCCCCGCCAGTTCTTC.